This TCR beta chain originates from a study of cytomegalovirus exposure and HLA in healthy donors. Primers included in the PCR were 60 Vbeta and 13 Jbeta primers. Measured with immunoSEQ multiplex PCR; TCRdb has only the in-frame clones, and not every one. This table has around 200,000 clones, approximately 70% appearing once. Study results and limitations: More than 150 TCR beta chains were listed as cytomegalovirus-associated.

The J segment lost 4 bases and the V segment lost 2 bases, leaving 3 bases of the junction unmatched. This CDR3 has 15 residues. CDR1 SGDLS and CDR2 YYNGEE come from the germline V gene. This clone occurred a few times. Antigen specificity is unknown. The sequence derives from a man aged 35-49 years in good health and CMV-seropositive. Sequenced sample: PBMCs. The rearrangement links TRBV9 to TRBJ1-2, with 12 bases aligning to TRBD1. The CDR3 region has the DNA TGTGCCAGCAGCGTCTTGGGACAGGGGGCCTATGGCTACACCTTC. Translating it yields CASSVLGQGAYGYTF. Variable domain in full (rest from reference TRBV9 and TRBJ1-2): DSGVTQTPKHLITATGQRVTLRCSPRSGDLSVYWYQQSLDQGLQFLIQYYNGEERAKGNILERFSAQQFPDLHSELNLSSLELGDSALYFCASSVLGQGAYGYTFGSGTRLTVV.